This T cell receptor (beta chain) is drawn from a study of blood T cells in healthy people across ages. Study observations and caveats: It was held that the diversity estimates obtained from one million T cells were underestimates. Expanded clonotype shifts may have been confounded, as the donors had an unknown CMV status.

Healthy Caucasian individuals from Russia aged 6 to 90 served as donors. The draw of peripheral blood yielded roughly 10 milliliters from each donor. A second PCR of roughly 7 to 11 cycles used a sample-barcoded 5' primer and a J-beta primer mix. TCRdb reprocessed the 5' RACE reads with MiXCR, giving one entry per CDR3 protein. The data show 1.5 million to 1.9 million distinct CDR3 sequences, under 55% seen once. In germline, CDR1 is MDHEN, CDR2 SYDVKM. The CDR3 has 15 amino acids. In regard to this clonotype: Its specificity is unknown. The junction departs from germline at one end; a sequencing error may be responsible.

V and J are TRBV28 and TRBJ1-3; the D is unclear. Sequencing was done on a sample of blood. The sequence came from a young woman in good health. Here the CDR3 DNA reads TGTACCAGCACCGCGGACGGAGACTCTGGAAACACCATATATTTT. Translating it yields CTSTADGDSGNTIYF.